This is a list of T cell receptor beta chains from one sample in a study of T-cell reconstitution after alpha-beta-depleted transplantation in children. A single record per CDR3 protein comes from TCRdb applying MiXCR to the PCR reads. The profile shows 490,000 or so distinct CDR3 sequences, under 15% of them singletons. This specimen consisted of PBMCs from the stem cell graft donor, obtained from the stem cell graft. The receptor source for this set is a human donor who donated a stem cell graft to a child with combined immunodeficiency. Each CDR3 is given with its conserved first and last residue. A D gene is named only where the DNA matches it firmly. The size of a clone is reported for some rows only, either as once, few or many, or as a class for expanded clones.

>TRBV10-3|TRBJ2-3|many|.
CAISADPSTDTQYF
TGTGCCATCAGTGCGGACCCTAGCACAGATACGCAGTATTTT
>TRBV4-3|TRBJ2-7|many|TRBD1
CASSYRDRSYEQYF
TGCGCCAGCAGCTACCGGGACAGGTCCTACGAGCAGTACTTC
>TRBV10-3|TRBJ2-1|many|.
CAISESDPRQFF
TGTGCCATCAGTGAGTCTGACCCAAGACAGTTCTTC
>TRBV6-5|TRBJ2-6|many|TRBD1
CASSYRFGQGISGANVLTF
TGTGCCAGCAGTTATCGATTCGGACAGGGGATCTCTGGGGCCAACGTCCTGACTTTC
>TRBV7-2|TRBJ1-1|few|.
CASKGMNTEAFF
TGTGCCAGCAAGGGTATGAACACTGAAGCTTTCTTT
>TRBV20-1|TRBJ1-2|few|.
CSAGVTGFYGYTF
TGCAGTGCGGGGGTTACAGGGTTTTATGGCTACACCTTC
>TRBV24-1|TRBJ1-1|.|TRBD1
CATSGTGQGGHTEAFF
TGTGCCACCAGTGGTACCGGACAGGGGGGACACACTGAAGCTTTCTTT
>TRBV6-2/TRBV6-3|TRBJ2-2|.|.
CASSRRTGRRATGELFF
TGTGCCAGCAGTCGCCGGACTGGACGCCGGGCCACCGGGGAGCTGTTTTTT
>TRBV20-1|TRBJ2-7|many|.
CSAFPGQNSYEQYF
TGCAGTGCTTTCCCTGGACAAAACTCCTACGAGCAGTACTTC
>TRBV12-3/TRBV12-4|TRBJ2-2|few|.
CATGGGDDTGELFF
TGTGCCACAGGCGGAGGGGACGACACCGGGGAGCTGTTTTTT
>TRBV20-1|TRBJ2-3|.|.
CSASQAYTDTQYF
TGCAGTGCTAGTCAGGCTTACACAGATACGCAGTATTTT
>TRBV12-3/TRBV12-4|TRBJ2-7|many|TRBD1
CASSAGTGLYEQYF
TGTGCCAGCAGTGCCGGGACAGGTCTCTACGAGCAGTACTTC
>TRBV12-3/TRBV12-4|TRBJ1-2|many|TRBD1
CASSYGQGEGYTF
TGTGCCAGCAGCTATGGACAGGGAGAAGGCTACACCTTC
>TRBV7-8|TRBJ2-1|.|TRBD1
CASSLNAGTGGLNEQFF
TGTGCCAGCAGCTTAAACGCCGGGACAGGGGGCTTGAATGAGCAGTTCTTC
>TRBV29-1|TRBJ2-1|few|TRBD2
CSVPRGAGVGEQFF
TGCAGCGTTCCTCGTGGGGCGGGAGTTGGTGAGCAGTTCTTC
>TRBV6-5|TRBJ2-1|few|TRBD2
CASSYKLAGGPGNEQFF
TGTGCCAGCAGTTACAAACTAGCGGGAGGGCCCGGCAATGAGCAGTTCTTC
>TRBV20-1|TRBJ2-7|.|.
CSAKLATHEQYF
TGCAGTGCTAAACTGGCTACCCACGAGCAGTACTTC